The rows below give T cell receptor beta chains drawn from one sample of a study of shared clonotypes between healthy human individuals. Sequenced by immunoSEQ multiplex PCR; TCRdb stores in-frame clones only, minus some. The sample lists approximately 100,000 clones; roughly 70% were seen once. Sequenced sample: memory CD8+ T cells sorted from blood. These receptor sequences come from a woman in her 30s in good health. Each CDR3 is given with its conserved first and last residue. Fields, in order: D gene, clone size, J gene, V gene, CDR3 DNA, CDR3 protein. The D gene is left open where the match is weak. The size of a clone is reported for some rows only, either as once, few or many, or as a class for expanded clones.

TRBD2 - TRBJ2-2 TRBV2 TGTGCCAGCAGTGAAGGCTCCCAAGGACTAGTAACCGGGGAGCTGTTTTTT CASSEGSQGLVTGELFF
TRBD1 - TRBJ2-7 TRBV27 TGTGCCAGCAGTTCAACCGGGACAGGGCTTGCCTACGAGCAGTACTTC CASSSTGTGLAYEQYF
- - TRBJ2-1 TRBV6-5 TGTGCCAGCAGTTACTCTTTAACAGACAGATACAATGAGCAGTTCTTC CASSYSLTDRYNEQFF
TRBD1 - TRBJ1-4 TRBV5-1 TGCGCCAGCAGACCGGACAGGGGAGACGAAAAACTGTTTTTT CASRPDRGDEKLFF
- - TRBJ2-7 TRBV28 TGTGCCAGCAGTCACACGCTCGGGGCCAGGGCGTACGAGCAGTACTTC CASSHTLGARAYEQYF
- - TRBJ1-2 TRBV10-1 TGCGCCAGCAGTGGTAGGCAATCGCGAAAGACCTATGGCTACACCTTC CASSGRQSRKTYGYTF
- few TRBJ2-4 TRBV6-1 TGTGCCAGCAGTGAAATGGCTGATAAAAACATTCAGTACTTC CASSEMADKNIQYF
TRBD1 - TRBJ1-5 TRBV6-1 TGTGCCAGCAGTAGGACAGGGACGAATCAGCCCCAGCATTTT CASSRTGTNQPQHF
TRBD2 - TRBJ2-7 TRBV10-3 TGTGCCATTGGGACTAGCGGACAGTACGAGCAGTACTTC CAIGTSGQYEQYF
- - TRBJ1-1 TRBV28 TGTGCCAGCAGTTTAGGAAACACTGAAGCTTTCTTT CASSLGNTEAFF
- few TRBJ1-3 TRBV2 TGTGCCAGCAGTGTTTTCCCCGCGCCGGTTCCCTCTGGAAACACCATATATTTT CASSVFPAPVPSGNTIYF
TRBD1 - TRBJ2-7 TRBV7-9 TGTGCCAGCAGCGAGACAGGGGACGAGCAGTACTTC CASSETGDEQYF
- - TRBJ1-5 TRBV6-1 TGTGCCAGCAGTGAAGGGACAGAGAATCAGCCCCAGCATTTT CASSEGTENQPQHF
- - TRBJ1-5 TRBV19 TGTGCCACCAGTGATGGACTGTATAGCAATCAGCCCCAGCATTTT CATSDGLYSNQPQHF
- - TRBJ2-1 TRBV9 TGTGCCAGCAGCGTATTCGACAATGAGCAGTTCTTC CASSVFDNEQFF
TRBD1 once TRBJ2-2 TRBV27 TGTGCCAGCAGTTTGGGACAGGGTTCGCCCGGGGAGCTGTTTTTT CASSLGQGSPGELFF
TRBD1 few TRBJ2-7 TRBV16 TGTGCCAGCAGCCCCGAGGTGACAGGGTGGGAGCAGTACTTC CASSPEVTGWEQYF
TRBD1 - TRBJ2-7 TRBV7-6 TGTGCCAGCAGCTCCGACCTGACAGGGACGAGGGAGCAGTACTTC CASSSDLTGTREQYF
- - TRBJ2-6 TRBV6-1 TGTGCCAGCAGTGAAGCGGTCATCTCTGGGGCCAACGTCCTGACTTTC CASSEAVISGANVLTF
- once TRBJ1-1 TRBV14 TGTGCCAGCAGCCAAGCTAGGGAATGGAACACTGAAGCTTTCTTT CASSQAREWNTEAFF
- - TRBJ2-7 TRBV7-6 TGTGCCAGTAGCGCGGGACCAAACTACGAGCAGTACTTC CASSAGPNYEQYF
- - TRBJ2-7 TRBV15 TGTGCCACCAGCAGAGGCAATGGGCCCGGGGACTTATACGAGCAGTACTTC CATSRGNGPGDLYEQYF
TRBD2 few TRBJ2-1 TRBV7-8 TGTGCCAGCACCAACATCCTAGCGGGGGGTTACAATGAGCAGTTCTTC CASTNILAGGYNEQFF
- - TRBJ2-7 TRBV5-1 TGCGCCAGCAGCTCCGGTGACAGTCTTTCCTACGAGCAGTACTTC CASSSGDSLSYEQYF
- - TRBJ2-7 TRBV5-6 TGTGCCAGCAGCTTTCTAGGCTACGAGCAGTACTTC CASSFLGYEQYF